A single sample gave rise to the 24 T cell receptor beta chains below, sequenced in a study of T cells in Graves' hyperthyroidism and ophthalmopathy. Amplified TCR beta CDR3 regions came from RNA transcripts. TCR CDR3 underwent first-round RT-PCR with the HTBI primer set. In TCRdb, the multiplex PCR reads were re-called with MiXCR into one record per CDR3 protein. The data show about 110,000 distinct CDR3 sequences, roughly 15% seen once. Sequenced material: blood. Receptors originate from a woman aged 50 to 60 with Graves' hyperthyroidism.

This clonotype was picked up many times. J is TRBJ1-5 and V is TRBV30; the D is unclear. The germline gives CDR1 GTSNPN, CDR2 SVGIG (reference sequence). The CDR3 has 14 residues. Trimming stripped 0 bases from V and 0 bases from J, with 6 bases between. The CDR3 spells CAWSVRSSNQPQHF. As DNA, the CDR3 is TGTGCCTGGAGTGTACGCAGTAGCAATCAGCCCCAGCATTTT.

In its sample, this clonotype was seen many times. The chain is built from TRBV28 and TRBJ1-1; D might be TRBD1 (5 bases). Germline values: CDR1 MDHEN, CDR2 SYDVKM. V lost 6 bases and J lost 6, with 14 bases in between. The CDR3 spans 13 residues. The CDR3 coding sequence is TGTGCCAGCAGGGGGGACCCTAGGGCTGAAGCTTTCTTT. Translation gives CASRGDPRAEAFF.

This clonotype was seen ten or more times. V and J are TRBV20-1 and TRBJ2-3, with TRBD2 matching 8 bases. Germline V lookup: CDR1 DFQATT, CDR2 SNEGSKA (reference sequence). V lost 5 bases, J lost 3 bases, and 7 bases stayed unmatched. This CDR3 comprises 14 residues. The CDR3 sequence is CSARTSLGTDTQYF. The CDR3 DNA follows: TGCAGTGCTCGGACTAGCCTCGGGACAGATACGCAGTATTTT.

This clonotype came up many times. The V and J genes are TRBV20-1 and TRBJ1-2, with D possibly matching TRBD1 (5 bases). Germline V gene lookup returns CDR1 DFQATT and CDR2 SNEGSKA (reference sequence). V lost 6 bases, J lost 7 bases, and 18 bases lay in between. This CDR3 spans 13 amino acids. The DNA of the CDR3 is TGCAGTGCCGTCTCAGATGGGGGATCTGGCTACACCTTC. It is translated as CSAVSDGGSGYTF.

This clonotype was picked up many times. This chain connects TRBV5-1 to TRBJ1-1; unclear D gene. CDR1 and CDR2 (germline): SGHRS, YFSETQ. The CDR3 contains 13 residues. Trimming removed 2 bases from V and 1 base from J, with 6 bases in between. The CDR3 DNA reads as TGCGCCAGCAGCTTCAACCCGAACACTGAAGCTTTCTTT. It codes for CASSFNPNTEAFF.

The chain carries TRBV19 and TRBJ2-2, with 11 positions matching TRBD2. The V gene end was trimmed by 3 bases and the J gene end by 4 bases; junction bases not matched to a gene: 10. The length of the CDR3 is 18 residues. Germline V gene sequence: CDR1 LNHDA, CDR2 SQIVND (reference sequence). The CDR3 loop reads CASSIRIAGGLGTGELFF. CDR3 coding DNA: TGTGCCAGTAGTATCCGGATAGCGGGAGGGCTCGGCACCGGGGAGCTGTTTTTT.

Many counts were recorded for this clonotype. The V and J genes are TRBV20-1 and TRBJ2-1; TRBD2 agrees at 10 bases. In germline, CDR1 is DFQATT, CDR2 SNEGSKA (reference sequence). The ends lost 3 bases at V and 8 bases at J; junction bases unmatched: 7. The CDR3 extends over 14 amino acids. This chain's CDR3 is CSASQLAGAHEQFF. CDR3 nucleotide sequence: TGCAGTGCTAGTCAGCTAGCGGGAGCCCATGAGCAGTTCTTC.

This clonotype was counted many times. This chain joins TRBV28 and TRBJ2-2; no firm D call. The V end lost 7 bases, the J end lost 1 base, and 19 bases lay between the germline ends. CDR1 and CDR2 (germline): MDHEN, SYDVKM. This CDR3 comprises 17 residues. The CDR3 DNA is TGTGCCAGCACCCTGGTCGTGGGGTCAATGAACACCGGGGAGCTGTTTTTT. Protein sequence: CASTLVVGSMNTGELFF.

This clonotype was observed at least ten times. This chain connects TRBV20-1 to TRBJ2-1; D call uncertain. V was cut by 2 bases and J by 3 bases, with 2 bases left in between. Germline CDR1 reads DFQATT; CDR2 reads SNEGSKA (reference sequence). This CDR3 contains 11 residues. CDR3 sequence: CSARIYNEQFF. The CDR3 region has the DNA TGCAGTGCTAGAATCTACAATGAGCAGTTCTTC.

Many counts were recorded for this clonotype. The V gene is TRBV5-5, the J gene TRBJ2-3; 7 bases are a match to TRBD2. The CDR3 extends over 17 amino acids. V gave up 0 bases and J gave up 4 bases; unmatched junction bases: 11. The V gene's germline CDR1 is SGHKS and CDR2 YYEKEE (reference sequence). The CDR3: CASSLAAGEGDPDTQYF. For the CDR3, the DNA is TGTGCCAGCAGCTTGGCCGCGGGGGAGGGTGATCCAGATACGCAGTATTTT.

This clonotype was counted many times. The rearrangement links TRBV7-9 to TRBJ2-7; unclear D gene. The V gene's germline CDR1 is SEHNR and CDR2 FQNEAQ (reference sequence). Deletions cut 5 bases from V and 2 bases from J, with 4 bases between. This CDR3 comprises 11 residues. Here the CDR3 DNA reads TGTGCCAGCAGCCGAGCCTACGAGCAGTACTTC. This translates into CASSRAYEQYF.

There are many counts of this clonotype. The chain combines TRBV20-1 with TRBJ2-2; 9 bases agree with TRBD1. The germline V gene encodes CDR1 DFQATT and CDR2 SNEGSKA (reference sequence). With 3 bases clipped from V and 8 bases from J, the junction kept 7 bases outside the gene matches. The CDR3 sequence is 14 residues long. The DNA of the CDR3 is TGCAGTGCTAGGGGACAGGGCCGTACGGGGGAGCTGTTTTTT. It codes for CSARGQGRTGELFF.

The chain recombines TRBV2 with TRBJ2-2; possible D gene TRBD2, 5 bases. This CDR3 is 16 amino acids long. Germline-derived CDR1 and CDR2 are SNHLY and FYNNEI. The V end lost 6 bases, the J end lost 5 bases, and 19 bases lay between the germline ends. CDR3 sequence (DNA): TGTGCCAGCAGCTCCTCCAGGACCGGGATTACCGGGGAGCTGTTTTTT. Its translation is CASSSSRTGITGELFF.

This clonotype was detected many times. The J gene is TRBJ2-3, the V gene TRBV27, with D perhaps TRBD2 (5 bases). V was pared by 2 bases and J by 4 bases, with 7 bases between. The CDR3 is 13 amino acids. Germline assignment: CDR1 MNHEY and CDR2 SMNVEV (reference sequence). The CDR3 region is CASSLRRSDTQYF. The DNA for the CDR3 is TGTGCCAGCAGTTTAAGGAGGTCAGATACGCAGTATTTT.

CDR3 region: CSALKRGVSRSEAFF. In nucleotides, the CDR3 is TGCAGTGCTCTAAAGAGGGGGGTATCACGGTCTGAAGCTTTCTTT. This sequence joins TRBV20-1 and TRBJ1-1; tentative D call: TRBD1 (6 bases). Germline V gives CDR1 DFQATT, CDR2 SNEGSKA (reference sequence). Between the trimmed V and J ends, which lost 5 bases and 6 bases, there was a span of 22 bases. The CDR3 contains 15 residues.

This clonotype has a count of ten or more. The chain employs TRBV30 and TRBJ1-2; D is unclear. The germline gives CDR1 GTSNPN, CDR2 SVGIG (reference sequence). The CDR3 has 12 residues. V lost 1 base, J lost 7 bases, and 10 bases lay in between. Here the CDR3 reads CAWSAAPGGYTF. The CDR3 bases are TGTGCCTGGAGTGCCGCCCCGGGTGGCTACACCTTC.

This clonotype showed up many times. This chain uses TRBV12-3 or TRBV12-4 with TRBJ2-5; D might be TRBD2 (5 bases). V dropped 1 base and J dropped 10 bases, with 16 bases sitting between them. The CDR3 sequence is 14 residues long. CDR3 sequence reads: CASSLGVRAAGQYF. The DNA for the CDR3 is TGTGCCAGCAGTTTAGGAGTTAGGGCTGCGGGCCAGTACTTC.

Many counts were recorded for this clonotype. The J gene is TRBJ1-5, the V gene TRBV27; no firm D call. This CDR3 is built from 14 residues. V gave up 3 bases and J gave up 4 bases, with 10 bases separating them. The germline gives CDR1 MNHEY, CDR2 SMNVEV (reference sequence). CDR3 DNA: TGTGCCAGCAGTTTTTTAGGCAGTAATCAGCCCCAGCATTTT. Amino acids: CASSFLGSNQPQHF.

J is TRBJ1-3 and V is TRBV2, with 10 positions matching TRBD1. Trimming removed 5 bases from V and 4 bases from J; junction bases left unmatched: 5. This CDR3 contains 15 residues. CDR1 is SNHLY, CDR2 FYNNEI, per germline. In DNA, the CDR3 is TGTGCCAGCAGTCCCGACAGGGGGCAAGGAAACACCATATATTTT. Translating gives CASSPDRGQGNTIYF.

This clonotype was detected many times. This rearrangement joins TRBV7-3 to TRBJ2-5; D gene unclear. CDR3 size: 13 residues. From germline, CDR1 is SGHTA and CDR2 FQGTGA. Trimming shortened V by 2 bases and J by 9 bases, and 13 bases separated the two germline ends. This CDR3 is CASSLEPAEAQYF. The CDR3 DNA reads as TGTGCCAGCAGCTTAGAGCCGGCCGAGGCCCAGTACTTC.

This clonotype was seen many times. This could be a read error, since a much larger clone is one nucleotide away. This chain joins TRBV6-2 or TRBV6-3 and TRBJ2-7; 7 bases align to TRBD2. The length of the CDR3 is 15 residues. Germline V lookup: CDR1 MNHEY, CDR2 SVGEGT. In nucleotides, the CDR3 is TGTACCAGCAGCGACCGGGGGGTGAGCTCCTACGAGCAGTACGTC. Translated, it gives CTSSDRGVSSYEQYV.

This clonotype was seen repeatedly, ten times or more. The chain combines TRBV29-1 with TRBJ2-3, with 13 positions matching TRBD2. The CDR3 runs to 18 residues. Germline lookup yields CDR1 SQVTM and CDR2 ANQGSEA. V trimming: 4 bases; J trimming: 5 bases; junction bases outside the gene matches: 15. CDR3 sequence (DNA): TGCAGCGTTGCCACGGCCCTCGGACTAGCGGGAGTGGTAGATACGCAGTATTTT. Translated: CSVATALGLAGVVDTQYF.

At least ten counts were recorded for this clonotype. The chain combines TRBV5-5 with TRBJ2-7; maybe TRBD2 (6 bases). Per germline, CDR1 SGHKS and CDR2 YYEKEE (reference sequence). The CDR3 contains 14 residues. Trimming left V 7 bases short and J 1 base short, with 15 bases between. The DNA for the CDR3 is TGTGCCAGCCAGTATAGCGGAAGGTCCTACGAGCAGTACGTC. Its protein is CASQYSGRSYEQYV.

This clonotype showed up just a few times. The rearrangement joins TRBV6-1 to TRBJ2-7; 8 positions match TRBD1. CDR3 size: 17 residues. V shed 4 bases, J shed 6 bases, and the junction held 17 bases outside the gene matches. Germline-derived CDR1 and CDR2 are MNHNS and SASEGT. CDR3 residues: CASSVTLSGTGLPEQYV. The CDR3 DNA is TGTGCCAGCAGTGTTACCCTCTCGGGGACAGGTCTTCCCGAGCAGTACGTC.